Following are 32 T cell receptor beta chains from one sample sequenced in a study of OX40 agonist ivuxolimab in advanced cancers. Generated by immunoSEQ multiplex PCR, the TCRdb table keeps only in-frame clones and is missing some. The data hold approximately 54,000 clones, with about nine tenths observed a single time. Sequenced here: CD4+ or CD8+ T cells sorted from blood, sampled in a trial of the OX40 agonist ivuxolimab. The receptors stem from an adult with an advanced solid tumor such as melanoma, head and neck, liver or kidney cancer.

This clone was picked up one time. The chain joins TRBV28 to TRBJ2-7; unclear D gene. CDR3 length: 14 amino acids. The V end lost 3 bases, the J end lost 3 bases, and 12 bases lay between the germline ends. The germline gives CDR1 MDHEN, CDR2 SYDVKM. The CDR3, as DNA: TGTGCCAGCAGTTTTGAGGAACAGAACTACGAGCAGTACTTC. Translated: CASSFEEQNYEQYF.

This rearrangement joins TRBV7-9 to TRBJ2-3; no firm D call. This CDR3 is built from 15 residues. The V gene's germline CDR1 is SEHNR and CDR2 FQNEAQ (reference sequence). V lost 1 base and J lost 2, with 10 bases in between. CDR3 bases: TGTGCCAGCAGCTTAGTGACAATTTTCACAGATACGCAGTATTTT. Residues: CASSLVTIFTDTQYF.

The rearrangement uses TRBV10-3 and TRBJ2-5; TRBD2 aligns across 8 bases. The V gene's germline CDR1 is ENHRY and CDR2 SYGVKD. J gave up 5 bases and V 10 bases, and 6 bases lay outside the gene matches. CDR3 length equals 12 residues. CDR3 DNA sequence: TGTGCCACCAAGCGGGAGAGGGAGACCCAGTACTTC. It specifies CATKRERETQYF.

There are a few counts of this clone. V usage is TRBV14 and J usage is TRBJ2-3, with D tentatively TRBD1 (6 bases). The ends were cut back, 6 bases at V and 6 bases at J, with 19 bases in the middle. CDR1 and CDR2 from the germline V gene are SGHDN and FVKESK. This CDR3 has 15 residues. In nucleotides, the CDR3 is TGTGCCAGCAGTCCTGACAGGCCCGTACAGGATACGCAGTATTTT. Its translation is CASSPDRPVQDTQYF.

V and J are TRBV5-6 and TRBJ2-7; D gene ambiguous. CDR1 and CDR2 (germline): SGHDT, YYEEEE. The CDR3 sequence is 12 residues long. V lost 4 bases and J 12 bases, leaving 17 bases between the germline ends. This CDR3 reads CASSPGQRWGYF. Written as DNA, the CDR3 is TGTGCCAGCAGCCCTGGCCAAAGATGGGGGTACTTC.

The chain uses TRBV18 and TRBJ1-1, with a possible D match to TRBD1 (6 bases). This CDR3 region has 14 residues. Trimming pared 6 bases from V and 2 bases from J, leaving 13 bases between. Germline V CDR1 and CDR2: KGHSH, LQKENI. The chain's CDR3 is CASSDQGLNTEAFF. The CDR3 bases are TGTGCCAGCTCGGATCAGGGGTTAAACACTGAAGCTTTCTTT.

The chain combines TRBV6-5 with TRBJ2-7; no definite D call. Germline lookup yields CDR1 MNHEY and CDR2 SVGAGI. This CDR3 has 13 residues. The germline V and J ends were trimmed by 7 bases and 2 bases, with 12 bases remaining between them. DNA of the CDR3: TGTGCCAGCAACAACCTCGGCACCTACGAGCAGTACTTC. Protein sequence: CASNNLGTYEQYF.

This clone was detected once. The rearrangement joins TRBV4-2 to TRBJ2-7, with 10 bases fitting TRBD2. CDR1 is LGHNA and CDR2 is YNFKEQ in the germline V gene. With 5 bases clipped from V and 5 bases from J, the junction kept 15 bases outside the gene matches. This CDR3 is built from 17 residues. The chain's CDR3 is CASSAGTSGIPFDEQYF. CDR3 nucleotides: TGTGCCAGCAGCGCGGGTACTAGCGGGATCCCCTTCGACGAGCAGTACTTC.

The chain has TRBV6-1 and TRBJ2-5, with 7 bases that match TRBD1. This CDR3 is 14 amino acids long. Germline CDR1 MNHNS, CDR2 SASEGT. V shed 7 bases, J shed 4 bases, and the junction held 9 bases outside the gene matches. The CDR3 DNA sequence: TGTGCCAGCACAATGGGAAACAGGGGAGAGACCCAGTACTTC. It specifies CASTMGNRGETQYF.

The chain is built from TRBV28 and TRBJ2-3; D ambiguous. Germline V gene lookup returns CDR1 MDHEN and CDR2 SYDVKM. V lost 6 bases and J 2 bases, leaving 15 bases between the germline ends. The CDR3 contains 15 residues. DNA for the CDR3: TGTGCCAGCAGCGAACAGAGGAGCCACACAGATACGCAGTATTTT. As protein: CASSEQRSHTDTQYF.

The gene calls are TRBV28 and TRBJ2-1; weak D call: TRBD2 (6 bases). Germline assignment: CDR1 MDHEN and CDR2 SYDVKM. With 6 bases removed from V and 0 bases from J, the gap between germline ends came to 12 bases. The CDR3 is 15 residues long. CDR3 bases: TGTGCCAGCAGCCCTCTGGGGGGCTCCTACAATGAGCAGTTCTTC. Translated, it gives CASSPLGGSYNEQFF.

The chain combines TRBV6-5 with TRBJ2-7; TRBD1 aligns across 7 bases. The germline V gene encodes CDR1 MNHEY and CDR2 SVGAGI. The junction had 7 bases not matched to a gene; V was cut back by 6 bases and J by 5 bases. The CDR3 covers 13 residues. The CDR3 loop reads CASSLQGLHEQYF. Written as DNA, the CDR3 is TGTGCCAGCAGCCTACAGGGGCTCCACGAGCAGTACTTC.

The CDR3 DNA sequence: TGTGCCAGCAGCTCGGACGGGCCTTTGGGCACCGGGGAGCTGTTTTTT. This sequence encodes CASSSDGPLGTGELFF. V gene TRBV5-4 combines with J gene TRBJ2-2; D not resolved. The V end lost 3 bases, the J end lost 4 bases, and 16 bases lay between the germline ends. This CDR3 has 16 amino acids. CDR1 SGHNT and CDR2 YYREEE come from the germline V gene (reference sequence).

This rearrangement joins TRBV5-1 to TRBJ1-5; no reliable D call. Germline V lookup: CDR1 SGHRS, CDR2 YFSETQ. The length of the CDR3 is 15 residues. V lost 2 bases to trimming and J lost 6 bases, with 15 bases between them. The DNA for the CDR3 is TGCGCCAGCAGCTTCGAAGGCGGAAGCGGTCAGCCCCAGCATTTT. Residues: CASSFEGGSGQPQHF.

This chain links TRBV2 with TRBJ2-5; possible D gene TRBD2, 6 bases. Germline CDR1 reads SNHLY; CDR2 reads FYNNEI. Between the trimmed V and J ends, which lost 6 bases and 0 bases, there was a span of 8 bases. CDR3 length equals 13 residues. The CDR3, as DNA: TGTGCCAGCAGCGGGAGCCACCAAGAGACCCAGTACTTC. Its protein is CASSGSHQETQYF.

This clone was seen more than once but under ten times. This sequence joins TRBV5-1 and TRBJ2-7; D remains unclear. V lost 0 bases, J lost 2 bases, and 9 bases lay in between. Germline CDR1 is SGHRS and CDR2 is YFSETQ. The CDR3 runs to 14 residues. The CDR3 protein is CASSLVGITYEQYF. CDR3 bases: TGCGCCAGCAGCTTGGTCGGCATTACCTACGAGCAGTACTTC.

The V gene is TRBV25-1, the J gene TRBJ2-1, with D perhaps TRBD2 (5 bases). With 5 bases removed from V and 6 bases from J, the gap between germline ends came to 11 bases. The CDR3 is made up of 13 amino acids. The germline V gene encodes CDR1 MGHDK and CDR2 SYGVNS. CDR3 sequence: CASSRTFLNEQFF. The CDR3 bases are TGTGCCAGCAGTCGGACTTTCCTCAATGAGCAGTTCTTC.

This chain links TRBV11-2 with TRBJ2-1, with 9 bases that match TRBD2. Germline loops: CDR1 SGHAT, CDR2 FQNNGV. This CDR3 comprises 16 residues. The trim removed 8 bases at V and 9 bases at J, leaving 17 bases unmatched. Here the CDR3 DNA reads TGTGCCAGCGGAATTCGGTGGCGGGGGGGCCAGGGTGAGCAGTTCTTC. Amino acids: CASGIRWRGGQGEQFF.

The rearrangement uses TRBV5-6 and TRBJ1-1; D might be TRBD1 (5 bases). CDR1 and CDR2 from the germline V gene are SGHDT and YYEEEE. CDR3 length equals 15 residues. V lost 4 bases and J lost 0, with 13 bases in between. This CDR3 is CASSPEGRLNTEAFF. CDR3 in DNA: TGTGCCAGCAGCCCTGAGGGACGGCTGAACACTGAAGCTTTCTTT. Supplemented by reference TRBV5-6 and TRBJ1-1, the full variable domain reads DAGVTQSPTHLIKTRGQQVTLRCSPKSGHDTVSWYQQALGQGPQFIFQYYEEEERQRGNFPDRFSGHQFPNYSSELNVNALLLGDSALYLCASSPEGRLNTEAFFGQGTRLTVV.

This rearrangement joins TRBV29-1 to TRBJ2-2; 7 bases are a match to TRBD2. The length of the CDR3 is 14 residues. The junction had 6 bases not matched to a gene; V was cut back by 4 bases and J by 4 bases. Germline V gene sequence: CDR1 SQVTM, CDR2 ANQGSEA. The CDR3 is CSVGRAGRTGELFF. Here the CDR3 DNA reads TGCAGCGTTGGGCGAGCGGGACGCACCGGGGAGCTGTTTTTT.

The chain carries TRBV28 and TRBJ2-1, with TRBD1 matching 10 bases. This CDR3 has 15 residues. V was pared by 8 bases and J by 6 bases, with 10 bases of the junction left unmatched. Germline CDR1 reads MDHEN; CDR2 reads SYDVKM. CDR3: CASVGGTGVGNEQFF. DNA of the CDR3: TGTGCCAGCGTGGGGGGGACAGGGGTAGGCAATGAGCAGTTCTTC.

The gene calls are TRBV11-2 and TRBJ2-1; 13 nucleotides agree with TRBD2. Germline loops: CDR1 SGHAT, CDR2 FQNNGV. V shed 4 bases and J 0 bases; nucleotides not matched to a gene: 6. The CDR3 contains 18 residues. The CDR3 reads CASSSGLAGLPSYNEQFF. The CDR3 nucleotides read TGTGCCAGCAGCTCGGGACTAGCGGGATTGCCCTCCTACAATGAGCAGTTCTTC.

This chain connects TRBV5-6 to TRBJ1-1; 7 bases align to TRBD1. With V trimmed by 5 bases and J by 2 bases, 12 bases remained unmatched. The CDR3 has 16 amino acids. In germline, CDR1 is SGHDT, CDR2 YYEEEE. The CDR3 bases are TGTGCCAGCAGTTTCCCGACAGGGTCTGGCAACACTGAAGCTTTCTTT. Translating gives CASSFPTGSGNTEAFF.

The chain links TRBV14 to TRBJ2-5, with D possibly matching TRBD2 (6 bases). The CDR3 is 14 amino acids. Trimming removed 1 base from V and 4 bases from J, with 10 bases in between. CDR1 is SGHDN and CDR2 is FVKESK in the germline V gene. This CDR3 reads CASSQASGVETQYF. The CDR3 nucleotides are TGTGCCAGCAGCCAAGCTTCGGGGGTAGAGACCCAGTACTTC.

The chain employs TRBV5-6 and TRBJ1-6; tentatively, D is TRBD1 (5 bases). With 2 bases removed from V and 8 bases from J, the gap between germline ends came to 11 bases. Germline CDR1 is SGHDT and CDR2 is YYEEEE. The CDR3 has 14 amino acids. Here the CDR3 DNA reads TGTGCCAGCAGCTTCCGGGGACGGGATTCACCCCTCCACTTT. Protein product: CASSFRGRDSPLHF.

The chain is built from TRBV7-9 and TRBJ2-7, with D possibly TRBD2 on 7 matching bases. Germline CDR1 is SEHNR and CDR2 is FQNEAQ (reference sequence). Trimming shortened V by 5 bases and J by 0 bases, and 11 bases separated the two germline ends. The CDR3 sequence is 14 residues long. CDR3 nucleotides: TGTGCCAGCAGCCGGGGGGCCAGCTCCTACGAGCAGTACTTC. Translated, it gives CASSRGASSYEQYF.

The CDR3 spells CASRRSWMTESEQFF. CDR3 nucleotides: TGTGCCAGCAGGAGGTCCTGGATGACGGAAAGTGAGCAGTTCTTC. The chain links TRBV11-2 to TRBJ2-1; no definite D call. Between the trimmed V and J ends, which lost 6 bases and 9 bases, there was a span of 21 bases. Looked up from germline, CDR1 is SGHAT and CDR2 is FQNNGV. CDR3 size: 15 residues.

V gene TRBV2 combines with J gene TRBJ2-1; no reliable D call. In germline, CDR1 is SNHLY, CDR2 FYNNEI. The CDR3 length is 11 residues. The V end was cut by 8 bases, the J end by 4 bases, with 6 bases between. The CDR3 is CASGLYNEQFF. In DNA, the CDR3 is TGTGCCAGCGGCCTTTACAATGAGCAGTTCTTC.

V is TRBV2 and J is TRBJ2-7; weak D call: TRBD1 (5 bases). This CDR3 has 10 residues. CDR1 SNHLY and CDR2 FYNNEI come from the germline V gene. V was clipped by 4 bases and J by 7 bases, with 5 bases between them. The CDR3 here is CASSGQEQYF. The CDR3 region has the DNA TGTGCCAGCAGTGGACAGGAGCAGTACTTC.

Here the CDR3 DNA reads TGCGCCAGCAGCTTAAACGGAGAGGGGACAGGGGGCATGAACGAGCAGTACTTC. Protein: CASSLNGEGTGGMNEQYF. The chain links TRBV5-1 to TRBJ2-7; 12 nucleotides align to TRBD1. CDR1 is SGHRS and CDR2 is YFSETQ in the germline V gene. This CDR3 is built from 18 residues. The V gene end was trimmed by 2 bases and the J gene end by 5 bases; junction bases not matched to a gene: 14. Full variable domain (outside the CDR3, taken from reference TRBV5-1 and TRBJ2-7): KAGVTQTPRYLIKTRGQQVTLSCSPISGHRSVSWYQQTPGQGLQFLFEYFSETQRNKGNFPGRFSGRQFSNSRSEMNVSTLELGDSALYLCASSLNGEGTGGMNEQYFGPGTRLTVT.

The chain carries TRBV7-3 and TRBJ1-2, with D tentatively TRBD1 (5 bases). This CDR3 spans 15 amino acids. The V gene lost 5 bases and the J gene lost 2 bases, with 15 bases spanning the gap. The V gene's germline CDR1 is SGHTA and CDR2 FQGTGA. The CDR3 sequence: CASSLSQQENYGYTF. Here the CDR3 DNA reads TGTGCCAGCAGCCTAAGTCAACAGGAAAACTATGGCTACACCTTC.

The CDR3 DNA reads as TGTGCCAGCAGTTTTCGCTCCTATAATTCACCCCTCCACTTT. It is translated as CASSFRSYNSPLHF. The gene calls are TRBV6-5 and TRBJ1-6, with D unresolved. Germline V gives CDR1 MNHEY, CDR2 SVGAGI. V lost 4 bases to trimming and J lost 0 bases, with 4 bases between them. The length of the CDR3 is 14 residues.